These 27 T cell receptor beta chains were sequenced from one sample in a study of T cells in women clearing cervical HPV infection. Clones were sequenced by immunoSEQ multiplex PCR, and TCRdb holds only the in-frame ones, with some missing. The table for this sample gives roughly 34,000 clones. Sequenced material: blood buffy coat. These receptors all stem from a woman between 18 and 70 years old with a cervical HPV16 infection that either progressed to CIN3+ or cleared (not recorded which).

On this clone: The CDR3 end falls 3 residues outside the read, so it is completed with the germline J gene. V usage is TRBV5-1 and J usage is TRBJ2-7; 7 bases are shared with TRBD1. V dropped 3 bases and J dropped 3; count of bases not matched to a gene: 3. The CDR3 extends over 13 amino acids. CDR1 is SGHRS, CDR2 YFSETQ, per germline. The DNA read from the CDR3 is TGCGCCAGCAGCTGGAGGACAGGCTACGAG. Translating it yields CASSWRTGYE. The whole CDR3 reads CASSWRTGYEQYF.

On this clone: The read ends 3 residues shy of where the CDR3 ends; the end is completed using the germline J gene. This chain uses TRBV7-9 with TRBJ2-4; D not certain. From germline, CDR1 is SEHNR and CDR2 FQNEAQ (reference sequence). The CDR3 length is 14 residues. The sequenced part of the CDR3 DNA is TGTGCCAGCAGCTTATTGATCGGAAACTATGGT. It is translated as CASSLLIGNYG. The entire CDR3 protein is CASSLLIGNYGQYF. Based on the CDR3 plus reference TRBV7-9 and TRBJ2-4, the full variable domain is DTGVSQNPRHKITKRGQNVTFRCDPISEHNRLYWYRQTLGQGPEFLTYFQNEAQLEKSRLLSDRFSAERPKGSFSTLEIQRTEQGDSAMYLCASSLLIGNYGQYFGAGTRLSVL.

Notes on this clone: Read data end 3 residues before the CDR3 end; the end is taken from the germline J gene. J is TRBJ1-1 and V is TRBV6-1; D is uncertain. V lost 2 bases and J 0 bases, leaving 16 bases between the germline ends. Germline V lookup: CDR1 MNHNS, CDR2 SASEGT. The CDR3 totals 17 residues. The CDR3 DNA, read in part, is TGTGCCAGCAGTGAACTTTGGACTGACTTCATGAACACTGAA. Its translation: CASSELWTDFMNTE. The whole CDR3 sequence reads CASSELWTDFMNTEAFF.

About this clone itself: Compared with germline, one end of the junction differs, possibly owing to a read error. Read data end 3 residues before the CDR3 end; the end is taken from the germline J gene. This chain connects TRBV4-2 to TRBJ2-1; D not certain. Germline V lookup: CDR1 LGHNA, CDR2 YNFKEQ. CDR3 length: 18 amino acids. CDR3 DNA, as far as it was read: TGCGCCAGCAGCCAAGATCAAATTAACCCGAAAGCCAACAATGAG. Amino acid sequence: CASSQDQINPKANNE. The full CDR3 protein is CASSQDQINPKANNEQFF.

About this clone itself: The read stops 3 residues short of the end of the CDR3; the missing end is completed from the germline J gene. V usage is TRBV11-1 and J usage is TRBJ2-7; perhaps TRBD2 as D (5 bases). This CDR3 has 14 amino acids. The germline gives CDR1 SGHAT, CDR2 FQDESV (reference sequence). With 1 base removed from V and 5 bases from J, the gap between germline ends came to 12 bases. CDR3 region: CASSLGGPRDEQYF. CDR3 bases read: TGTGCCAGCAGCTTAGGCGGGCCTCGGGACGAG.

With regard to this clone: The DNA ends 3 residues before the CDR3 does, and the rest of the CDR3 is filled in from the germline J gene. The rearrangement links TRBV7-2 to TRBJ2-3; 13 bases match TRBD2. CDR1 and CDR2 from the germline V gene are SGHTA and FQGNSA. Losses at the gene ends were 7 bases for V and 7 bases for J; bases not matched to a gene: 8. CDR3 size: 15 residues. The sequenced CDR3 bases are TGTGCCAGCATCTTCACTAGCGGGGGGGGAAATACG. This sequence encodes CASIFTSGGGNT. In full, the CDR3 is CASIFTSGGGNTQYF.

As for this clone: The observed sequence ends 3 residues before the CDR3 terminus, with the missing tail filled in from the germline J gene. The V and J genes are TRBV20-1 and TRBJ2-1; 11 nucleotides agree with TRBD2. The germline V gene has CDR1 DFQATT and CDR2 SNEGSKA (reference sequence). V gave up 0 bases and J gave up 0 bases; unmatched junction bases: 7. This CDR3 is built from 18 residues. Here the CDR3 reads CSARDLLAGGSSYNEQFF. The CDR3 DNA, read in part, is TGCAGTGCTAGAGATCTTTTAGCGGGGGGGAGCTCCTACAATGAG.

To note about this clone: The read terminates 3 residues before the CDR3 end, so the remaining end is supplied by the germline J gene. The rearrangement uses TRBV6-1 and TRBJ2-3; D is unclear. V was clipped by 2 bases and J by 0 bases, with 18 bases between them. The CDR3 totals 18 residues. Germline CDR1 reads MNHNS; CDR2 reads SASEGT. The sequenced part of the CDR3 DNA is TGTGCCAGCAGTGAACCCCACCTAGGAGTAACTAGCACAGATACG. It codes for CASSEPHLGVTSTDT. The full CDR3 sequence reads CASSEPHLGVTSTDTQYF.

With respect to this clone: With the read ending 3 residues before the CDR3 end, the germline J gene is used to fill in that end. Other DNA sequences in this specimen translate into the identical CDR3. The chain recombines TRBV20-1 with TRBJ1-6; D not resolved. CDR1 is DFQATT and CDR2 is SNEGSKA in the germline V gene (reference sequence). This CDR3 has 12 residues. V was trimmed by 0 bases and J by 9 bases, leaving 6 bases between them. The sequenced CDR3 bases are TGCAGTGCTAGAGATTCGGGTTCACCC. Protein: CSARDSGSP. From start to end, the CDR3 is CSARDSGSPLHF.

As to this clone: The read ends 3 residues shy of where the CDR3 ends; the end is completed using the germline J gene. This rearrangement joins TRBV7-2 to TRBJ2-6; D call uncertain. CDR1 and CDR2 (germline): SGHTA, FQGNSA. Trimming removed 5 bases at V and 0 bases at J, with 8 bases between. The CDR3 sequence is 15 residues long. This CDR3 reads CASSLLPSGANVLTF. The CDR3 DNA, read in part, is TGTGCCAGCAGCCTCCTACCCTCTGGGGCCAACGTC.

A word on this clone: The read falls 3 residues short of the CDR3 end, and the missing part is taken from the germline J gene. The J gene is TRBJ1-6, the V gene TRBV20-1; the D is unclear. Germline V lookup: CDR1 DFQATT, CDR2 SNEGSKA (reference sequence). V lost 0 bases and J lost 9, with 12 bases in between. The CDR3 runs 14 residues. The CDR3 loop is CSARDPPDGSPLHF. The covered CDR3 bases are TGCAGTGCTAGAGATCCCCCAGATGGTTCACCC.

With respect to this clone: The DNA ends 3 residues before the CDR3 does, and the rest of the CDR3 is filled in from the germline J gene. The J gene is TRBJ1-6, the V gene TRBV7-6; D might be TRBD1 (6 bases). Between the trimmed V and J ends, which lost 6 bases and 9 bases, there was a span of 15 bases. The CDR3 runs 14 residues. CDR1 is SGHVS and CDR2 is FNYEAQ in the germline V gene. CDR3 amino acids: CASSSTGSGSPLHF. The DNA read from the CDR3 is TGTGCCAGCAGTTCAACAGGGTCCGGTTCACCC.

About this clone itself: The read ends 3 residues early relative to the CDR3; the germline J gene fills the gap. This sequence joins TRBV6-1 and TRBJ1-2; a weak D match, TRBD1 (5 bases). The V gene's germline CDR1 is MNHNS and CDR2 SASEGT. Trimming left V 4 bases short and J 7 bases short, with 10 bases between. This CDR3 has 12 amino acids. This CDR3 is CASSGLRGGYTF. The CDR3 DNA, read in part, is TGTGCCAGCAGTGGGTTGAGGGGTGGC.

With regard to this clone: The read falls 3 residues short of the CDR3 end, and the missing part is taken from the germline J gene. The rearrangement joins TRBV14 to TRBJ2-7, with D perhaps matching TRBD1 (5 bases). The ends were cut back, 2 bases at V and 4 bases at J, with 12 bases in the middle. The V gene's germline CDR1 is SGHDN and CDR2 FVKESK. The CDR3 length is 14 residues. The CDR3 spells CASSQWAGLYEQYF. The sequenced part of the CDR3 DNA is TGTGCCAGCAGCCAATGGGCAGGGCTATACGAG.

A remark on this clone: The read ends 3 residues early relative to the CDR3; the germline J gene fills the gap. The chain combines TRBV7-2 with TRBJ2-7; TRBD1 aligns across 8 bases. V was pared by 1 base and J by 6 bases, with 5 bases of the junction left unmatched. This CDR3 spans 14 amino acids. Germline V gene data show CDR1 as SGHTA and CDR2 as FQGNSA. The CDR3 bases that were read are TGTGCCAGCAGCTTAGGGCGGCAGGGGGCCGAG. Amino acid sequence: CASSLGRQGAE. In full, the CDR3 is CASSLGRQGAEQYF.

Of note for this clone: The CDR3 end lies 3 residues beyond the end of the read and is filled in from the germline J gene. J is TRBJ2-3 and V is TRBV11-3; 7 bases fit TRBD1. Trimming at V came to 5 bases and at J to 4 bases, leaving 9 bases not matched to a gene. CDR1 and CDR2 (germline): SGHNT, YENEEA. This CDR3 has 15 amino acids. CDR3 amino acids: CASSLDRIRSDTQYF. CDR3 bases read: TGTGCCAGCAGCCTGGACAGGATTAGGTCAGATACG. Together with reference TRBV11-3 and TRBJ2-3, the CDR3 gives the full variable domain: EAGVVQSPRYKIIEKKQPVAFWCNPISGHNTLYWYLQNLGQGPELLIRYENEEAVDDSQLPKDRFSAERLKGVDSTLKIQPAELGDSAVYLCASSLDRIRSDTQYFGPGTRLTVL.

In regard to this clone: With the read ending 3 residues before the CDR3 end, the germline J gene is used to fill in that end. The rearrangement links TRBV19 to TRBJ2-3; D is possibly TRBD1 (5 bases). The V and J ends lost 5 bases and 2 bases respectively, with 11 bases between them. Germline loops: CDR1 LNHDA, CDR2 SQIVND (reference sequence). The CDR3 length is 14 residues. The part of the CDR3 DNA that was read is TGTGCCAGTAGTCCAGGGCTATTCACAGATACG. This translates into CASSPGLFTDT. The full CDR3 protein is CASSPGLFTDTQYF.

The covered CDR3 bases are TGCAGCGTTGAGACCCTGACTAGCGGTGGCTCCTACGAG. Translation: CSVETLTSGGSYE. In full, the CDR3 is CSVETLTSGGSYEQYF. The V gene is TRBV29-1, the J gene TRBJ2-7; 9 positions match TRBD2. With the read ending 3 residues before the CDR3 end, the germline J gene is used to fill in that end. CDR1 and CDR2 from the germline V gene are SQVTM and ANQGSEA. The CDR3 sequence is 16 residues long. V shed 3 bases, J shed 0 bases, and the junction held 9 bases outside the gene matches.

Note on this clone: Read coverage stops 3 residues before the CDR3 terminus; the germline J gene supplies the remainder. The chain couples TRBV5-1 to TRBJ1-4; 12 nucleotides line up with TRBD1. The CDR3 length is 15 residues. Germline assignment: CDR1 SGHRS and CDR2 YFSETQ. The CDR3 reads CASSSGQGAGSPLFF. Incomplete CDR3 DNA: TGCGCCAGCAGCTCGGGACAGGGGGCTGGTTCACCA.

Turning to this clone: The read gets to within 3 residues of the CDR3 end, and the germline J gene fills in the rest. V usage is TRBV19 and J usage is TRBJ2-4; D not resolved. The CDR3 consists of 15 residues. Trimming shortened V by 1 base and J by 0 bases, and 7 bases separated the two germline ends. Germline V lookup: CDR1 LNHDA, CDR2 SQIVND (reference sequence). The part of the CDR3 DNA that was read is TGTGCCAGTAGTATAGCACTACTAGCCAAAAACATT. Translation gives CASSIALLAKNI. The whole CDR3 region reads CASSIALLAKNIQYF.

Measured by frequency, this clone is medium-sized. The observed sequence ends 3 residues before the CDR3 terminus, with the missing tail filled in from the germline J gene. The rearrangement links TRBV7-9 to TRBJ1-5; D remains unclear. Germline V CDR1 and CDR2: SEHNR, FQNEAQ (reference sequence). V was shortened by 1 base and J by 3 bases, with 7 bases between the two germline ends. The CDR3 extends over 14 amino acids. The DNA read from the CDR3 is TGTGCCAGCAGCTTAGGCGGAAACAATCAGCCC. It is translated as CASSLGGNNQP. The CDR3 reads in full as CASSLGGNNQPQHF.

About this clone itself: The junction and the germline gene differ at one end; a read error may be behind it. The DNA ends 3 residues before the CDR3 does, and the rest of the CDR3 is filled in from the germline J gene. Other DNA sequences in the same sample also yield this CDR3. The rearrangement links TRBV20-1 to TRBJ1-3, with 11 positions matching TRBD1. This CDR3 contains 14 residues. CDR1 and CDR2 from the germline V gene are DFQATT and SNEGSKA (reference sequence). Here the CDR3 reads CSAPRTGGRNTIYF. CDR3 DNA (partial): TGCAGTGCTCCAAGGACAGGGGGCAGAAACACT.

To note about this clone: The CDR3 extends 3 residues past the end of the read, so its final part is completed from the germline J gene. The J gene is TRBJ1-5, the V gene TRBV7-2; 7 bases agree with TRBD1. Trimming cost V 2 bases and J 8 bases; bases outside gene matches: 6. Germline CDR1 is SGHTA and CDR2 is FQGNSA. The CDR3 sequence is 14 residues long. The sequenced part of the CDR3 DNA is TGTGCCAGCAGCTTAACGGCAGGGGGAAAGCCC. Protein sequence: CASSLTAGGKP. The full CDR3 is CASSLTAGGKPQHF.

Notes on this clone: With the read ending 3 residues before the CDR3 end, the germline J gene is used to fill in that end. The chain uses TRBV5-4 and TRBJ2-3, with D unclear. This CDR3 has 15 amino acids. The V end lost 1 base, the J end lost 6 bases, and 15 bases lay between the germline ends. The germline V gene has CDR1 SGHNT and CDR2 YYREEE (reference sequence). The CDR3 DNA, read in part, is TGTGCCAGCAGCTTGACTGTAATTCAAGGGGATACG. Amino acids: CASSLTVIQGDT. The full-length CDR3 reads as CASSLTVIQGDTQYF.

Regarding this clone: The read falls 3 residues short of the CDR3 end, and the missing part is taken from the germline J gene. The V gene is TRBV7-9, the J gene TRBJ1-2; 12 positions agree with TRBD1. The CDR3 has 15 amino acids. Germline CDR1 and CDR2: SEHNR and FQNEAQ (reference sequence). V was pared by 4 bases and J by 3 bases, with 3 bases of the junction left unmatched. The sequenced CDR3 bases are TGTGCCAGCAGCTCCGGGACAGGGGGCTACTATGGC. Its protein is CASSSGTGGYYG. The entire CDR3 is CASSSGTGGYYGYTF.

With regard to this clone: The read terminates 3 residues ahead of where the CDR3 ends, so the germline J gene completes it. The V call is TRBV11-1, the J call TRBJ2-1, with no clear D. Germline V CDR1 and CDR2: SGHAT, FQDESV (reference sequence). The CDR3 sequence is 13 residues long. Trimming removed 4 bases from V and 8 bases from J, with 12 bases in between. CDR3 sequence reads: CASSSSSLYEQFF. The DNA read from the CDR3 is TGTGCCAGCAGCTCCTCGTCCTTGTATGAG. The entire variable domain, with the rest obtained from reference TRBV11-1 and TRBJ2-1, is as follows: EAEVAQSPRYKITEKSQAVAFWCDPISGHATLYWYRQILGQGPELLVQFQDESVVDDSQLPKDRFSAERLKGVDSTLKIQPAELGDSAMYLCASSSSSLYEQFFGPGTRLTVL.

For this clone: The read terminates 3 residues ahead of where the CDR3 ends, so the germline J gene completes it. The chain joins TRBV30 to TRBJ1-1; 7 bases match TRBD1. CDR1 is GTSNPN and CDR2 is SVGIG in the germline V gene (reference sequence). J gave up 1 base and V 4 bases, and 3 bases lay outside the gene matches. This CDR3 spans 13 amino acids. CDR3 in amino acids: CAWKTGPNTEAFF. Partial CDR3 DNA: TGTGCCTGGAAGACAGGGCCGAACACTGAA.